A single sample gave rise to the 12 T cell receptor beta chains below, sequenced in a study of post-analysis software for immune sequencing data. General observations from the study: In patients, TRBV5-6, TRBV5-1 and TRBV20-1 belonged to several TRBV segments found more frequently than in controls.

Tagging with unique molecular identifiers was a feature of the TCR beta cDNA libraries. TCRdb reprocessed the PCR reads with MiXCR, giving one entry per CDR3 protein. The sample consists of some 690,000 distinct CDR3 sequences, about 27% of them appearing once. No antigen has been assigned to these receptors. The sequenced material came from blood. Source of these receptors: a girl between 10 and 17 years old with multiple sclerosis.

On this clonotype: A single base separates this from a much larger clone, so it may be a read error. The gene calls are TRBV10-3 and TRBJ2-1; no definite D call. The J call may not be correct, given that the DNA end is closer to TRBJ2-7. In germline, CDR1 is ENHRY, CDR2 SYGVKD. The CDR3 consists of 13 residues. CDR3 nucleotides: TGTGCCATCAGTGAGTCGGGCGACAATGAGCAGTACTTC. This gives the protein CAISESGDNEQYF.

The CDR3 region is CATSPPLGTGDFTDTQYF. CDR3 nucleotides: TGTGCCACCAGCCCCCCTTTGGGGACGGGAGATTTCACAGATACGCAGTATTTT. V usage is TRBV15 and J usage is TRBJ2-3; perhaps TRBD2 as D (6 bases). This CDR3 is 18 amino acids long. V lost 5 bases to trimming and J lost 2 bases, with 23 bases between them. Germline V lookup: CDR1 LNHNV, CDR2 YYDKDF (reference sequence).

This clonotype appeared a few times. The chain links TRBV7-8 to TRBJ2-7; tentatively, D is TRBD1 (5 bases). The CDR3 runs to 14 residues. CDR1 SGHVS and CDR2 FQNEAQ come from the germline V gene. The V end was cut by 0 bases, the J end by 3 bases, with 9 bases between. This CDR3 is CASSLAGRVYEQYF. For the CDR3, the DNA is TGTGCCAGCAGCTTAGCAGGCAGGGTCTACGAGCAGTACTTC. The entire variable domain, with the rest obtained from reference TRBV7-8 and TRBJ2-7, is as follows: GAGVSQSPRYKVAKRGQDVALRCDPISGHVSLFWYQQALGQGPEFLTYFQNEAQLDKSGLPSDRFFAERPEGSVSTLKIQRTQQEDSAVYLCASSLAGRVYEQYFGPGTRLTVT.

This clonotype was seen a handful of times. CDR3 bases: TGTGCCAGCAGCTTCGCCCCCGGATACGAGCAGTACTTC. Protein product: CASSFAPGYEQYF. This chain connects TRBV7-2 to TRBJ2-7; D is unresolved. This CDR3 is built from 13 residues. From germline, CDR1 is SGHTA and CDR2 FQGNSA. V lost 3 bases and J lost 4, with 10 bases in between.

This clonotype was seen more than once but under ten times. The chain recombines TRBV13 with TRBJ2-4, with D perhaps matching TRBD2 (5 bases). The ends were cut back, 1 base at V and 7 bases at J, with 14 bases in the middle. The germline V gene encodes CDR1 PRHDT and CDR2 FYEKMQ (reference sequence). This CDR3 contains 15 residues. CDR3 DNA sequence: TGTGCCAGCAGCTTAGAAGGTGGGAGTGGCAACATTCAGTACTTC. It codes for CASSLEGGSGNIQYF.

In this sample, this clonotype turned up a few times. This rearrangement joins TRBV29-1 to TRBJ2-1, with 13 bases lining up with TRBD2. Germline lookup yields CDR1 SQVTM and CDR2 ANQGSEA. The CDR3 is 14 residues long. The V and J ends lost 7 bases and 9 bases, in that order; junction bases with no gene match: 9. Here the CDR3 reads CSGEPLAGGGEQFF. The CDR3 DNA sequence: TGCAGCGGAGAGCCACTAGCGGGAGGGGGTGAGCAGTTCTTC.

The chain is built from TRBV20-1 and TRBJ2-7; D gene ambiguous. The CDR3 consists of 11 residues. V was cut by 3 bases and J by 4 bases, with 7 bases left in between. Germline CDR1 and CDR2: DFQATT and SNEGSKA (reference sequence). The CDR3 coding sequence is TGCAGTGCTAGTGATAATTACGAGCAGTACTTC. Translation: CSASDNYEQYF.

This clonotype was observed a few times. The chain joins TRBV4-1 to TRBJ2-5; D is ambiguous. Germline CDR1 reads MGHRA; CDR2 reads YSYEKL. Trimming cost V 4 bases and J 13 bases, with 4 bases left between them. This CDR3 has 8 residues. CDR3 in DNA: TGCGCCAGCAGCCCCCCGTACTTC. The encoded protein is CASSPPYF.

J is TRBJ2-3 and V is TRBV4-2, with a tentative D call TRBD2 (5 bases). CDR3 length: 16 amino acids. The V and J ends lost 3 bases and 3 bases respectively, with 16 bases between them. Per the germline V gene, CDR1 is LGHNA and CDR2 is YNFKEQ. The CDR3 DNA follows: TGTGCCAGCAGCCAGGCAGACTTGAGGGATACAGATACGCAGTATTTT. Encoded protein: CASSQADLRDTDTQYF.

This clonotype was detected a few times. The J gene is TRBJ2-2, the V gene TRBV4-3; D is uncertain. CDR3 length equals 16 residues. In germline, CDR1 is LGHNA, CDR2 YSLEER. Trimming cost V 0 bases and J 0 bases, with 8 bases left between them. CDR3 region: CASSQEYRSNTGELFF. In nucleotides, the CDR3 is TGCGCCAGCAGCCAAGAGTACCGATCGAACACCGGGGAGCTGTTTTTT.

This clonotype was observed a few times. This chain joins TRBV29-1 and TRBJ2-5; possibly TRBD1 for D (5 bases). The V and J ends lost 6 bases and 4 bases respectively, with 21 bases between them. Germline V gene sequence: CDR1 SQVTM, CDR2 ANQGSEA. The CDR3 spans 15 residues. The CDR3 DNA reads TGCAGCGTAGGCCAGAGTGGGGCTTGGGGAGAGACCCAGTACTTC. Its protein is CSVGQSGAWGETQYF.

Regarding this clonotype: A junction boundary mismatches the germline segment, possibly from a read error. CDR3 sequence reads: CASSTGGAGIRYF. In DNA, the CDR3 is TGTGCCAGCAGTACAGGGGGCGCGGGCATTCGGTACTTC. The chain employs TRBV6-2 or TRBV6-3 and TRBJ2-4, with TRBD1 matching 9 bases. Germline-derived CDR1 and CDR2 are MNHEY and SVGEGT. This CDR3 comprises 13 residues.